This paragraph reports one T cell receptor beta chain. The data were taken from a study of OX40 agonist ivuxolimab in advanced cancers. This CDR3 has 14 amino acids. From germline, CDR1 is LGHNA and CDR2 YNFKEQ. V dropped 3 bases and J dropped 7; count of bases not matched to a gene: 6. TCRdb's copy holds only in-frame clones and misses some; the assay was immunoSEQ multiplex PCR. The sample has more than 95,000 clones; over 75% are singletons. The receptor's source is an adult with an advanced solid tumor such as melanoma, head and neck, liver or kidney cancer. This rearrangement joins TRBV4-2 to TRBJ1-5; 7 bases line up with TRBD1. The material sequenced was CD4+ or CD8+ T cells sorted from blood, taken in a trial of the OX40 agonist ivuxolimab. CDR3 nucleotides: TGTGCCAGCAGCCATGACAGGGACCCCCAGCCCCAGCATTTT. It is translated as CASSHDRDPQPQHF.